What follows are 27 T cell receptor beta chains derived from one specimen sequenced in a study of cytomegalovirus exposure and HLA in healthy donors. The PCR used 60 Vbeta and 13 Jbeta primers. Sequencing was performed with immunoSEQ multiplex PCR; in TCRdb, only in-frame clones are kept and a portion is missing. This table has about 150,000 clones, roughly 77% appearing once. The material sequenced was PBMCs. Receptor source: a man between 25 and 39 years old in good health.

The chain joins TRBV4-1 to TRBJ2-7; weak D call: TRBD1 (6 bases). Trimming pared 3 bases from V and 2 bases from J, leaving 11 bases between. Germline values: CDR1 MGHRA, CDR2 YSYEKL. CDR3 length equals 14 residues. CDR3 in amino acids: CASSQETGPYEQYF. CDR3 coding DNA: TGCGCCAGCAGCCAGGAGACAGGCCCCTACGAGCAGTACTTC.

This sequence joins TRBV19 and TRBJ2-7; TRBD1 is a possible D gene (5 bases). Germline CDR1 is LNHDA and CDR2 is SQIVND (reference sequence). Trimming removed 10 bases from V and 0 bases from J, with 13 bases in between. CDR3 length: 13 amino acids. Here the CDR3 reads CATSVGASYEQYF. The CDR3 DNA sequence: TGTGCCACCTCGGTTGGGGCCTCCTACGAGCAGTACTTC.

The V gene is TRBV27, the J gene TRBJ1-2; 7 positions match TRBD1. V was clipped by 3 bases and J by 7 bases; unmatched bases: 2. The CDR3 length is 12 residues. Germline V CDR1 and CDR2: MNHEY, SMNVEV (reference sequence). CDR3 DNA sequence: TGTGCCAGCAGTTTCCAGGGGGGTGGCTACACCTTC. Protein sequence: CASSFQGGGYTF.

The rearrangement uses TRBV2 and TRBJ2-7; perhaps TRBD1 as D (6 bases). The germline gives CDR1 SNHLY, CDR2 FYNNEI. The CDR3 covers 13 residues. V lost 10 bases and J lost 2, with 15 bases in between. As DNA, the CDR3 is TGTGCCACACAAAGGACAGCCACCTACGAGCAGTACTTC. As protein: CATQRTATYEQYF.

The table lists this clone with a few counts. V usage is TRBV28 and J usage is TRBJ2-3; the match to TRBD2 covers 10 bases. Per germline, CDR1 MDHEN and CDR2 SYDVKM. The CDR3 length is 19 residues. With 1 base clipped from V and 2 bases from J, the junction kept 12 bases outside the gene matches. The CDR3, as DNA: TGTGCCAGCAGTTTATCGTCTAGCGGGAGTTTGGGAACCACAGATACGCAGTATTTT. Its translation is CASSLSSSGSLGTTDTQYF.

This clone showed up just once. The V gene is TRBV7-9, the J gene TRBJ2-1, with 7 nucleotides matching TRBD1. The J segment lost 5 bases and the V segment lost 3 bases, leaving 7 bases of the junction unmatched. Germline loops: CDR1 SEHNR, CDR2 FQNEAQ (reference sequence). The CDR3 extends over 15 amino acids. The CDR3 DNA reads as TGTGCCAGCAGCTTGACAGGGTTAGGGCACAATGAGCAGTTCTTC. This sequence encodes CASSLTGLGHNEQFF.

Here the CDR3 DNA reads TGTGCCAGCGGGGGGGACGAGCAGTACTTC. As protein: CASGGDEQYF. The V and J genes are TRBV28 and TRBJ2-7; 7 bases are shared with TRBD2. The junction had 0 bases not matched to a gene; V was cut back by 8 bases and J by 5 bases. Per the germline V gene, CDR1 is MDHEN and CDR2 is SYDVKM. This CDR3 has 10 amino acids.

In this sample, this clone turned up a few times. This sequence joins TRBV28 and TRBJ2-7; 8 bases fit TRBD1. The CDR3 sequence is 14 residues long. CDR1 and CDR2 from the germline V gene are MDHEN and SYDVKM. The V segment lost 7 bases and the J segment 3 bases; nucleotides outside the gene matches: 8. CDR3 region: CASTLTGESYEQYF. For the CDR3, the DNA is TGTGCCAGCACCCTGACAGGGGAGAGCTACGAGCAGTACTTC.

J is TRBJ2-7 and V is TRBV5-5; 7 nucleotides match TRBD2. The CDR3 has 15 amino acids. Trimming removed 0 bases from V and 3 bases from J; junction bases left unmatched: 6. Germline assignment: CDR1 SGHKS and CDR2 YYEKEE (reference sequence). CDR3 coding DNA: TGTGCCAGCAGCTTGGGGGGACTAAGCTTCTACGAGCAGTACTTC. Residues: CASSLGGLSFYEQYF.

CDR3 protein: CASNPGDVRDSPLHF. The CDR3, as DNA: TGTGCCAGTAATCCAGGGGACGTAAGGGATTCACCCCTCCACTTT. The chain combines TRBV19 with TRBJ1-6; D perhaps matches TRBD1 (6 bases). This CDR3 is built from 15 residues. Germline V gene lookup returns CDR1 LNHDA and CDR2 SQIVND (reference sequence). V was clipped by 7 bases and J by 8 bases, with 18 bases between them. Filled out from reference TRBV19 and TRBJ1-6, the complete variable domain reads DGGITQSPKYLFRKEGQNVTLSCEQNLNHDAMYWYRQDPGQGLRLIYYSQIVNDFQKGDIAEGYSVSREKKESFPLTVTSAQKNPTAFYLCASNPGDVRDSPLHFGNGTRLTVT.

This chain connects TRBV10-3 to TRBJ2-1; D gene unclear. V was trimmed by 2 bases and J by 3 bases, leaving 5 bases between them. CDR3 size: 13 residues. Germline lookup yields CDR1 ENHRY and CDR2 SYGVKD. The CDR3 bases are TGTGCCATCAGTGAGGCGAACTACAATGAGCAGTTCTTC. Translated: CAISEANYNEQFF.

The chain is built from TRBV29-1 and TRBJ2-2, with a weak D call TRBD2 (6 bases). Germline CDR1 reads SQVTM; CDR2 reads ANQGSEA. Deletions cut 4 bases from V and 2 bases from J, with 14 bases between. This CDR3 region has 15 residues. CDR3 sequence (DNA): TGCAGCGTTGGGGGCCGACTAGACAACACCGGGGAGCTGTTTTTT. Protein product: CSVGGRLDNTGELFF.

The chain combines TRBV30 with TRBJ1-3; a possible D gene is TRBD1 (5 bases). Germline V gives CDR1 GTSNPN, CDR2 SVGIG (reference sequence). The CDR3 runs to 14 residues. As DNA, the CDR3 is TGTGCTTTCGAAGCGGGGGAGCGAGGAAACACCATATATTTT. Translated: CAFEAGERGNTIYF.

This clone was seen only once. The rearrangement links TRBV12-5 to TRBJ2-7; TRBD2 matches at 11 bases. Germline V gene sequence: CDR1 LGHNT, CDR2 FRNRAP. CDR3 length: 15 amino acids. In DNA, the CDR3 is TGTGCCAGTAGCGGGAGGGCCCGAGACGGCTACGAGCAGTACTTC. Residues: CASSGRARDGYEQYF.

The CDR3 DNA sequence: TGTGCCAGCAGTGACAGGGCTCGGGAGCAGTACTTC. Translated, it gives CASSDRAREQYF. The chain combines TRBV6-5 with TRBJ2-7; the match to TRBD1 covers 7 bases. Per the germline V gene, CDR1 is MNHEY and CDR2 is SVGAGI. V lost 5 bases and J lost 7; bases outside the gene matches: 5. The CDR3 loop spans 12 amino acids.

The chain has TRBV6-5 and TRBJ2-7, with 8 bases lining up with TRBD1. The CDR3 has 15 amino acids. The germline CDR1 and CDR2 sequences are MNHEY and SVGAGI. The V segment lost 2 bases and the J segment 2 bases; nucleotides outside the gene matches: 5. DNA of the CDR3: TGTGCCAGCAGTTACACACTGGGACAGGCCTACGAGCAGTACTTC. It yields the protein CASSYTLGQAYEQYF.

The chain uses TRBV29-1 and TRBJ2-1; 8 positions match TRBD2. The CDR3 sequence is 14 residues long. Germline V gives CDR1 SQVTM, CDR2 ANQGSEA. The junction had 7 bases not matched to a gene; V was cut back by 4 bases and J by 5 bases. The CDR3 DNA reads as TGCAGCGTTGTCCGCGCGGGAGGTAACAATGAGCAGTTCTTC. Protein sequence: CSVVRAGGNNEQFF.

This chain links TRBV19 with TRBJ1-5, with a tentative D call TRBD1 (5 bases). The V and J ends lost 5 bases and 5 bases respectively, with 19 bases between them. The length of the CDR3 is 16 residues. CDR1 and CDR2 from the germline V gene are LNHDA and SQIVND (reference sequence). The CDR3 DNA reads as TGTGCCAGTAGTTGGAGGGGTTGGGGGGAGGATCAGCCCCAGCATTTT. Residues: CASSWRGWGEDQPQHF.

The genes are TRBV6-5 and TRBJ2-7; 10 nucleotides match TRBD1. This CDR3 has 15 residues. After removal of 6 bases from V and 5 bases from J, the junction contained 10 bases not matched to a gene. Germline V lookup: CDR1 MNHEY, CDR2 SVGAGI. Here the CDR3 reads CASSRQGASYDEQYF. CDR3 in DNA: TGTGCCAGCAGCAGACAGGGGGCATCCTACGACGAGCAGTACTTC.

The genes are TRBV7-2 and TRBJ1-1, with 10 positions matching TRBD1. The ends lost 5 bases at V and 6 bases at J; junction bases unmatched: 6. Germline CDR1 and CDR2: SGHTA and FQGNSA. The CDR3 sequence is 14 residues long. The CDR3 DNA reads TGTGCCAGCAGCCGGGGACAGGGGTTCGCTGAAGCTTTCTTT. As protein: CASSRGQGFAEAFF.

The chain has TRBV27 and TRBJ1-4, with 9 bases fitting TRBD1. With V trimmed by 6 bases and J by 7 bases, 6 bases remained unmatched. Germline V lookup: CDR1 MNHEY, CDR2 SMNVEV (reference sequence). The CDR3 is 14 amino acids. CDR3 nucleotide sequence: TGTGCCAGCAGCGCACAGGGGGCTGGTGAAAAACTGTTTTTT. Protein sequence: CASSAQGAGEKLFF.

In nucleotides, the CDR3 is TGTGCCAGCAGCCCGGGGACTAGCGGGAGGTTTCGGGAGACCCAGTACTTC. This codes for CASSPGTSGRFRETQYF. This chain links TRBV14 with TRBJ2-5; 15 bases are shared with TRBD2. CDR3 length: 17 residues. Germline V CDR1 and CDR2: SGHDN, FVKESK. V was pared by 4 bases and J by 5 bases, with 8 bases of the junction left unmatched.

V usage is TRBV19 and J usage is TRBJ2-7, with TRBD1 matching over 10 bases. Germline V gives CDR1 LNHDA, CDR2 SQIVND (reference sequence). The junction had 5 bases not matched to a gene; V was cut back by 3 bases and J by 3 bases. The CDR3 has 15 amino acids. The CDR3 spells CASSIQTGGFYEQYF. As DNA, the CDR3 is TGTGCCAGTAGTATTCAGACAGGGGGCTTCTACGAGCAGTACTTC.

The rearrangement joins TRBV11-1 to TRBJ1-2; the match to TRBD1 covers 7 bases. Trimming cost V 1 base and J 4 bases; bases outside gene matches: 6. The germline CDR1 and CDR2 sequences are SGHAT and FQDESV (reference sequence). CDR3 size: 15 residues. CDR3 residues: CASSLDWTGPYGYTF. As DNA, the CDR3 is TGTGCCAGCAGCTTAGATTGGACAGGACCCTATGGCTACACCTTC.

The rearrangement joins TRBV2 to TRBJ2-7, with D perhaps matching TRBD1 (5 bases). Germline CDR1 is SNHLY and CDR2 is FYNNEI. V dropped 6 bases and J dropped 3 bases, with 9 bases sitting between them. The CDR3 spans 12 residues. CDR3 in amino acids: CASSAGHYEQYF. DNA of the CDR3: TGTGCCAGCAGCGCAGGGCACTACGAGCAGTACTTC.

This clone was detected a few times. The chain recombines TRBV5-6 with TRBJ2-5; 7 bases line up with TRBD2. The CDR3 covers 15 residues. In germline, CDR1 is SGHDT, CDR2 YYEEEE. The V gene end was trimmed by 1 base and the J gene end by 2 bases; junction bases not matched to a gene: 5. CDR3 coding DNA: TGTGCCAGCAGCTTGACGGGACTATCACAAGAGACCCAGTACTTC. Translating gives CASSLTGLSQETQYF.

This clone was seen only a few times. The chain uses TRBV11-3 and TRBJ2-1; 13 bases are a match to TRBD2. The CDR3 contains 18 residues. CDR1 is SGHNT, CDR2 YENEEA, per germline. V dropped 1 base and J dropped 8; count of bases not matched to a gene: 11. In DNA, the CDR3 is TGTGCCAGCAGCTTAGGAGGTTGGACTAGCGGGAGATGGGATGAGCAGTTCTTC. Translation: CASSLGGWTSGRWDEQFF.